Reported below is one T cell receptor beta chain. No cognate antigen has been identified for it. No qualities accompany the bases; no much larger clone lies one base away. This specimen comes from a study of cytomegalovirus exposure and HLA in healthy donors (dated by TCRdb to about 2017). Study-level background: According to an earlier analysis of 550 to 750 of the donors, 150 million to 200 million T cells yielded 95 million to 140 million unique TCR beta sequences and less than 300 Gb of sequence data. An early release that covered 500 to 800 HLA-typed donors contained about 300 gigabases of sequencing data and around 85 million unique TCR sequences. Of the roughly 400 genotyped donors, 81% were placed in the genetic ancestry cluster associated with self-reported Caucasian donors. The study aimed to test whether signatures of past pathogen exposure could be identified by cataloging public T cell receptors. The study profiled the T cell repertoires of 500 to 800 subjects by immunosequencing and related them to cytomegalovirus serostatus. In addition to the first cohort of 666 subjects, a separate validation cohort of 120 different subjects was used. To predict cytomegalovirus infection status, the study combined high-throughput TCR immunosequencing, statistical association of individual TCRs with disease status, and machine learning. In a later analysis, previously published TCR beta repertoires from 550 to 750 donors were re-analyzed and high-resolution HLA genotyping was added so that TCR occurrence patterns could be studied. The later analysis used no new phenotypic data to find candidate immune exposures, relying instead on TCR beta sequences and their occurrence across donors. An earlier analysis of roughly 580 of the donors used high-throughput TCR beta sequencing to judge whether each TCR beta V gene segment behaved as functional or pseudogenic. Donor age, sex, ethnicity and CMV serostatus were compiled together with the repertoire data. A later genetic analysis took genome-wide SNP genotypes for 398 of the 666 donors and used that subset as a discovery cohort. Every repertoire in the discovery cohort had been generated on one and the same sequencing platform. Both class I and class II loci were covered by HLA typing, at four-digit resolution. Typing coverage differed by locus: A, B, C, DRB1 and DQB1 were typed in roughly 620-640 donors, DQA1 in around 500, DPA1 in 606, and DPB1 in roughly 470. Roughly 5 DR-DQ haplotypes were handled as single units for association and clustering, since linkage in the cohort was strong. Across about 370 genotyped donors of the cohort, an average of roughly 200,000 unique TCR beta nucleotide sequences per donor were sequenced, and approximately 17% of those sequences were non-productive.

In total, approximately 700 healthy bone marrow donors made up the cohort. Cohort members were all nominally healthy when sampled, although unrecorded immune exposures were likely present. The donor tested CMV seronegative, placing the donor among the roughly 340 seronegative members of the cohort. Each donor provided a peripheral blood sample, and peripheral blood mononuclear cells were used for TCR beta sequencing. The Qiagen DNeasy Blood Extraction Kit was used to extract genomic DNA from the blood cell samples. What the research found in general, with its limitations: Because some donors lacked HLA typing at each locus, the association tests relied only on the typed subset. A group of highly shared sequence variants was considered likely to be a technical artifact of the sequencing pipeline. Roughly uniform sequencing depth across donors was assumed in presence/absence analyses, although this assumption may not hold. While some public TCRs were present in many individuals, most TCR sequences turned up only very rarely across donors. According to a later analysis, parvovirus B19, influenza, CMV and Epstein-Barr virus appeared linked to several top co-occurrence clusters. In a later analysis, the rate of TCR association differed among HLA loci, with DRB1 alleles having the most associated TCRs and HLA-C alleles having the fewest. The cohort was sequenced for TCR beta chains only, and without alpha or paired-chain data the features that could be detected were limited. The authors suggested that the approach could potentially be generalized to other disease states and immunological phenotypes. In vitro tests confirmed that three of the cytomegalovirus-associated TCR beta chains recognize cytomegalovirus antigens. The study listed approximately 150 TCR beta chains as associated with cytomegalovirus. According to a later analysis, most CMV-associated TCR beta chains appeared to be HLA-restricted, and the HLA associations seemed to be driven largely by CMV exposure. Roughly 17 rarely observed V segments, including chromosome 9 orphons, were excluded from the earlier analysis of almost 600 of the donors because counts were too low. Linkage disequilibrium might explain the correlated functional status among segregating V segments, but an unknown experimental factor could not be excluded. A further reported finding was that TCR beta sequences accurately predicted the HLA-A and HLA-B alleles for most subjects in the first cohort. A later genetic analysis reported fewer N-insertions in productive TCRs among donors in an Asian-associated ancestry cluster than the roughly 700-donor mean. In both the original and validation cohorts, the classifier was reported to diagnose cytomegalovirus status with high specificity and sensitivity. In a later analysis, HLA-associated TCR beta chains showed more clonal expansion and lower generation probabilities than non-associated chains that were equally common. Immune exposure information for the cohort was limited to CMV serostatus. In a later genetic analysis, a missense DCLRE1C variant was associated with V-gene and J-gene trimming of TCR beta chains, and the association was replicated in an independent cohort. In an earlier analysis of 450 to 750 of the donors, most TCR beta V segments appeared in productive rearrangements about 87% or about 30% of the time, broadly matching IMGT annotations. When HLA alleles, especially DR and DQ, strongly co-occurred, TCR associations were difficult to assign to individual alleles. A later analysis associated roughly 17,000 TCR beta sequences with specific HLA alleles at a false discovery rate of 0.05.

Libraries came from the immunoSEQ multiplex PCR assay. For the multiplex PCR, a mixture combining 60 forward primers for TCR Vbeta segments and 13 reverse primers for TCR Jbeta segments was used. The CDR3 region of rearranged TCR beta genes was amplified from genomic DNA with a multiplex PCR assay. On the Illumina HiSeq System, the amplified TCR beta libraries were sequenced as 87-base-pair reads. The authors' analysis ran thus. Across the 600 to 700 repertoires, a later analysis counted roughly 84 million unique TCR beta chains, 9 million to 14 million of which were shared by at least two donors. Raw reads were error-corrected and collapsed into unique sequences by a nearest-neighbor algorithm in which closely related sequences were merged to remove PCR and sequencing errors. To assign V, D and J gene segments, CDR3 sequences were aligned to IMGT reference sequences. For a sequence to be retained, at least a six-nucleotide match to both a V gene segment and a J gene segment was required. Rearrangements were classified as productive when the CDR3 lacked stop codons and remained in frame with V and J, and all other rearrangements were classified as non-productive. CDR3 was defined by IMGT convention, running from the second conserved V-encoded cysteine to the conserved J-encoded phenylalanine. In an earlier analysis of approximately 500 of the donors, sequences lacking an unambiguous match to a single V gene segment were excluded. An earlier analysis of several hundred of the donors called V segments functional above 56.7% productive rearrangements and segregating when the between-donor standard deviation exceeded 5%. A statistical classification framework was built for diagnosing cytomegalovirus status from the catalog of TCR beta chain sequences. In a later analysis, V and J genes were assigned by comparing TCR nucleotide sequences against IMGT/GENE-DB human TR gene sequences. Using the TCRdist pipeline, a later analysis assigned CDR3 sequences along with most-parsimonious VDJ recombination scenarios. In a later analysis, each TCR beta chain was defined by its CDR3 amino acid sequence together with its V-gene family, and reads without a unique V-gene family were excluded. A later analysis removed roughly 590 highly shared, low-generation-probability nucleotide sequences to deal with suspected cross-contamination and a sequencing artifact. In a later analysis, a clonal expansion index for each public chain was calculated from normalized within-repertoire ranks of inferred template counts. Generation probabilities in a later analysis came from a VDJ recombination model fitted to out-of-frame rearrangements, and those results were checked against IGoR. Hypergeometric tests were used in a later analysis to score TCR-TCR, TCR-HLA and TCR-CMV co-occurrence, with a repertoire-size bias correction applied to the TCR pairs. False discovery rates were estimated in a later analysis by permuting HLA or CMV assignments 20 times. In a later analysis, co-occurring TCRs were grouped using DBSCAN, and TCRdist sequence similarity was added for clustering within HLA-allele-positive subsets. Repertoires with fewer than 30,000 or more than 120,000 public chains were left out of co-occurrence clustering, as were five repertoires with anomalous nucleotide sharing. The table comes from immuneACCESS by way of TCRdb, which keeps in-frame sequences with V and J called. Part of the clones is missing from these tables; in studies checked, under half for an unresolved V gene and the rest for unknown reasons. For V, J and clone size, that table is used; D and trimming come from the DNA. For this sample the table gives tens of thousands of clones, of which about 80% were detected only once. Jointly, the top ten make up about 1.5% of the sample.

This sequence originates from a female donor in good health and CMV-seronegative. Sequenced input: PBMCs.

CDR3 sequence: CASSFESAGDFYEQYF. The nucleotides are TGCGCCAGCAGCTTTGAGTCAGCGGGGGATTTCTACGAGCAGTACTTC. The rearranged chain carries TRBV5-1 and TRBJ2-7; 8 bases in the junction line up with TRBD2. V loses 2 bases at its end and J loses 3 bases; junction bases beyond the gene matches: 10. From a lookup of the germline V gene, CDR1 and CDR2 are SGHRS and YFSETQ. The CDR3 goes from the cysteine to the phenylalanine over 16 residues. Only CDR3 DNA is held: 48 bases, read in frame from base 1.